This record concerns one T cell receptor (beta chain) sequence. This entry comes from a study of blood T cell repertoires in COVID-19. Study-wide background: The analysed material was cDNA or gDNA that came from T cells, B-cell-depleted T cells, or PBMCs.

As originally analysed: The authors estimated nucleated cell counts from reference gene primer amplification. Produced via immunoSEQ multiplex PCR; TCRdb's table is partial and in-frame only. V and J calls and clone size are as listed in that table; D and trimming were resolved from the DNA. This sample yields over 150,000 clones, of which around 84% are seen a single time; 1% to 1.2% belongs to the top ten. V gave up 3 bases and J gave up 2 bases; unmatched junction bases: 3. The CDR3 has 14 residues. Germline CDR1 reads KGHSH; CDR2 reads LQKENI. The sequencing input was peripheral blood. The clonotype was recovered from a man aged 35-49 years with acute or convalescent COVID-19. The chain joins TRBV18 to TRBJ2-5; 7 bases agree with TRBD1. CDR3 nucleotides: TGTGCCAGCTCACCCGAGGGGGCTCAAGAGACCCAGTACTTC. This gives the protein CASSPEGAQETQYF. Complete variable domain (other parts from reference TRBV18 and TRBJ2-5): NAGVMQNPRHLVRRRGQEARLRCSPMKGHSHVYWYRQLPEEGLKFMVYLQKENIIDESGMPKERFSAEFPKEGPSILRIQQVVRGDSAAYFCASSPEGAQETQYFGPGTRLLVL.